What follows describes a single T cell receptor beta chain. Its target is not known. Method: immunoSEQ multiplex PCR; TCRdb's copy keeps in-frame clones and lacks some. The sample lists about 35,000 clones, 65% to 80% occurring once. For around ten days, about 9.9 x 10^4 sorted CD4+ cells grew with T cell-depleted PBMCs and CEF. There are 18 residues in the CDR3. Germline CDR1 is MDHEN and CDR2 is SYDVKM. After removal of 4 bases from V and 2 bases from J, the junction contained 16 bases not matched to a gene. These data belong to a study of CD4 T cells in relation to SARS-CoV-2 and coronaviruses. The overall study: Of the patients, 7 or 8 were male, a few female, two Hispanic. Shared crossreactive spike epitopes were mapped to their HLA restriction.

The study, taken as a whole, reports: The assay detects memory recall responses, not culture-primed primary responses.

The receptor comes from an adult with COVID-19. Source material: memory CD4+ T cells from PBMCs, cultured in vitro. This chain connects TRBV28 to TRBJ2-7; 8 bases map to TRBD2. DNA of the CDR3: TGTGCCAGCAGTTCCTACGGGGGGGCAGGGGCTACTCCCTACGAGCAGTACTTC. It yields the protein CASSSYGGAGATPYEQYF.